Shown below are 26 T cell receptor beta chains from a single sample sequenced in a study of T cell responses to AZD1222 COVID-19 vaccine. Assay used: immunoSEQ multiplex PCR; TCRdb lists only in-frame clones, some missing. The sample lists some 200,000 clones, around 89% occurring once. This sample comprised peripheral blood, obtained on day 0 of AZD1222 vaccination. All receptors come from an adult in good health.

This chain uses TRBV6-1 with TRBJ1-2, with TRBD1 identical over 8 bases. The CDR3 consists of 14 residues. CDR1 is MNHNS, CDR2 SASEGT, per germline. Losses at the gene ends were 5 bases for V and 3 bases for J; bases not matched to a gene: 5. As DNA, the CDR3 is TGTGCCAGCAGTTCCCAGGGGGCTGACTATGGCTACACCTTC. This codes for CASSSQGADYGYTF.

This CDR3 is CASSYLEANYGYTF. In DNA form, the CDR3 reads TGTGCCAGCAGTTACTTGGAGGCAAACTATGGCTACACCTTC. The chain joins TRBV6-5 to TRBJ1-2; D is uncertain. Germline assignment: CDR1 MNHEY and CDR2 SVGAGI. This CDR3 spans 14 amino acids. V was clipped by 1 base and J by 2 bases, with 8 bases between them.

V usage is TRBV5-1 and J usage is TRBJ2-2; 7 nucleotides match TRBD1. V dropped 4 bases and J dropped 6; count of bases not matched to a gene: 9. Germline CDR1 SGHRS, CDR2 YFSETQ. CDR3 size: 15 residues. CDR3 DNA sequence: TGCGCCAGCAGCCTCGACAGGGCTTTTGCCGGGGAGCTGTTTTTT. This codes for CASSLDRAFAGELFF.

The gene calls are TRBV2 and TRBJ2-1; either TRBD1 or TRBD2 may fit D (6 bases each). The CDR3 is 19 amino acids. The V end was cut by 5 bases, the J end by 4 bases, with 27 bases between. CDR1 and CDR2 (germline): SNHLY, FYNNEI. The CDR3 nucleotides read TGTGCCAGCAGTATACCGAACATTACGGTCGGGGGCAGTTACAATGAGCAGTTCTTC. It codes for CASSIPNITVGGSYNEQFF. Variable domain in full (rest from reference TRBV2 and TRBJ2-1): EPEVTQTPSHQVTQMGQEVILRCVPISNHLYFYWYRQILGQKVEFLVSFYNNEISEKSEIFDDQFSVERPDGSNFTLKIRSTKLEDSAMYFCASSIPNITVGGSYNEQFFGPGTRLTVL.

The chain links TRBV19 to TRBJ2-2, with a possible D match to TRBD2 (5 bases). CDR3 length equals 14 residues. V shed 0 bases and J shed 6 bases, with 8 bases lying between them. Germline V CDR1 and CDR2: LNHDA, SQIVND (reference sequence). CDR3 in amino acids: CASSIDRGSGELFF. In nucleotides, the CDR3 is TGTGCCAGTAGTATAGATCGGGGTTCCGGGGAGCTGTTTTTT. Using reference TRBV19 and TRBJ2-2 for the parts outside the CDR3, the full variable domain is DGGITQSPKYLFRKEGQNVTLSCEQNLNHDAMYWYRQDPGQGLRLIYYSQIVNDFQKGDIAEGYSVSREKKESFPLTVTSAQKNPTAFYLCASSIDRGSGELFFGEGSRLTVL.

The chain carries TRBV19 and TRBJ2-7, with D perhaps assigned TRBD1 or TRBD2 (5 bases each). Germline V gene lookup returns CDR1 LNHDA and CDR2 SQIVND (reference sequence). The V end was cut by 0 bases, the J end by 2 bases, with 11 bases between. The CDR3 is 15 amino acids. CDR3 bases: TGTGCCAGTAGTATAGAACGGGACGGTCCCTACGAGCAGTACTTC. Translation gives CASSIERDGPYEQYF.

The V call is TRBV5-1, the J call TRBJ1-4, with D possibly TRBD1 on 6 matching bases. V was shortened by 2 bases and J by 7 bases, with 18 bases between the two germline ends. CDR3 length: 16 amino acids. Looked up from germline, CDR1 is SGHRS and CDR2 is YFSETQ. CDR3 nucleotide sequence: TGCGCCAGCAGCTTACAACAGGGAGGTGTTGGTGAAAAACTGTTTTTT. It yields the protein CASSLQQGGVGEKLFF.

The chain joins TRBV27 to TRBJ1-3; D unclear. Trimming left V 5 bases short and J 0 bases short, with 8 bases between. This CDR3 is 14 amino acids long. The germline gives CDR1 MNHEY, CDR2 SMNVEV (reference sequence). CDR3 nucleotides: TGTGCCAGCAGTAGCTCAGGCTCTGGAAACACCATATATTTT. The encoded protein is CASSSSGSGNTIYF.

This clone has a single count. The gene calls are TRBV9 and TRBJ1-3, with 8 bases that match TRBD1. J was trimmed by 4 bases and V by 3 bases; bases with no gene match: 3. Germline V CDR1 and CDR2: SGDLS, YYNGEE. This CDR3 contains 14 residues. Written as DNA, the CDR3 is TGTGCCAGCAGCGCAGGACAGGGAGGAAACACCATATATTTT. As protein: CASSAGQGGNTIYF.

The CDR3 coding sequence is TGTGCCTGGAGCCCCAGGGTTCGCACAGATACGCAGTATTTT. It encodes CAWSPRVRTDTQYF. The chain carries TRBV30 and TRBJ2-3; weak D call: TRBD1 (5 bases). Trimming shortened V by 3 bases and J by 1 base, and 11 bases separated the two germline ends. The CDR3 covers 14 residues. Per germline, CDR1 GTSNPN and CDR2 SVGIG (reference sequence).

The rearrangement uses TRBV24-1 and TRBJ2-7; the D gene is possibly TRBD2 (5 bases). The V gene's germline CDR1 is KGHDR and CDR2 SFDVKD. V was shortened by 7 bases and J by 0 bases, with 9 bases between the two germline ends. The CDR3 contains 13 residues. CDR3 sequence: CATRRVNSYEQYF. CDR3 in DNA: TGTGCCACCAGGAGGGTAAACTCCTACGAGCAGTACTTC.

The J gene is TRBJ2-2, the V gene TRBV5-1; TRBD2 matches 8 bases. The CDR3 runs 15 residues. The J segment lost 4 bases and the V segment lost 4 bases, leaving 6 bases of the junction unmatched. CDR1 is SGHRS and CDR2 is YFSETQ in the germline V gene. CDR3 in amino acids: CASSTGGAGTGELFF. The CDR3, as DNA: TGCGCCAGCAGCACCGGGGGGGCCGGCACCGGGGAGCTGTTTTTT.

The chain uses TRBV5-1 and TRBJ1-2; 10 bases line up with TRBD1. The CDR3 runs 15 residues. With 3 bases clipped from V and 3 bases from J, the junction kept 5 bases outside the gene matches. Germline CDR1 and CDR2: SGHRS and YFSETQ. CDR3 nucleotide sequence: TGCGCCAGCAGCTCGGGACAGGGGATTTACTATGGCTACACCTTC. Its protein product is CASSSGQGIYYGYTF.

This sequence joins TRBV7-3 and TRBJ1-1; 8 bases match TRBD1. Germline trimming cut 4 bases from V and 3 bases from J; bases unmatched to any gene: 4. Germline lookup yields CDR1 SGHTA and CDR2 FQGTGA. This CDR3 spans 14 amino acids. The CDR3 protein is CASSSRDRYTEAFF. CDR3 sequence (DNA): TGTGCCAGCAGCTCCCGGGACAGGTACACTGAAGCTTTCTTT.

V is TRBV25-1 and J is TRBJ1-6; a weak D match, TRBD1 (6 bases). Germline CDR1 MGHDK, CDR2 SYGVNS. CDR3 length equals 14 residues. Trimming removed 7 bases at V and 5 bases at J, with 12 bases between. CDR3 loop: CASKGDADNSPLHF. The CDR3 DNA reads TGTGCCAGCAAGGGGGATGCGGATAATTCACCCCTCCACTTT. Supplemented by reference TRBV25-1 and TRBJ1-6, the full variable domain reads EADIYQTPRYLVIGTGKKITLECSQTMGHDKMYWYQQDPGMELHLIHYSYGVNSTEKGDLSSESTVSRIRTEHFPLTLESARPSHTSQYLCASKGDADNSPLHFGNGTRLTVT.

The rearrangement links TRBV9 to TRBJ1-2; perhaps TRBD1 as D (6 bases). With 3 bases removed from V and 6 bases from J, the gap between germline ends came to 18 bases. Germline V gene sequence: CDR1 SGDLS, CDR2 YYNGEE. CDR3 length: 15 residues. The chain's CDR3 is CASSELRGRVNGYTF. The CDR3 coding sequence is TGTGCCAGCAGCGAACTCAGGGGTAGGGTAAATGGCTACACCTTC.

The chain joins TRBV5-4 to TRBJ2-1; 7 bases are shared with TRBD2. Germline lookup yields CDR1 SGHNT and CDR2 YYREEE (reference sequence). CDR3 length: 14 amino acids. V lost 4 bases to trimming and J lost 3 bases; unmatched junction nucleotides: 4. For the CDR3, the DNA is TGTGCCAGCAGCCCTACGGGGGGCTACAATGAGCAGTTCTTC. The encoded protein is CASSPTGGYNEQFF. Variable domain in full (rest from reference TRBV5-4 and TRBJ2-1): ETGVTQSPTHLIKTRGQQVTLRCSSQSGHNTVSWYQQALGQGPQFIFQYYREEENGRGNFPPRFSGLQFPNYSSELNVNALELDDSALYLCASSPTGGYNEQFFGPGTRLTVL.

This rearrangement joins TRBV7-2 to TRBJ2-3; TRBD2 agrees at 13 bases. The germline CDR1 and CDR2 sequences are SGHTA and FQGNSA. This CDR3 spans 19 amino acids. V shed 6 bases, J shed 1 base, and the junction held 13 bases outside the gene matches. In DNA form, the CDR3 reads TGTGCCAGCAGTTCCTACACTAGCGGGAGGGTTCGAGGCACAGATACGCAGTATTTT. Its protein product is CASSSYTSGRVRGTDTQYF.

J is TRBJ1-2 and V is TRBV3-1 (or the pseudogene TRBV3-2); D gene unclear. Germline V lookup: CDR1 LGHDT, CDR2 YNNKEL (reference sequence). Trimming took off 2 bases at V and 8 bases at J, with 6 bases between the two ends. CDR3 length equals 11 residues. CDR3 nucleotides: TGTGCCAGCAGCCAATATGAGGGCTACACCTTC. This gives the protein CASSQYEGYTF.

V and J are TRBV5-1 and TRBJ1-2; D is undetermined. The CDR3 covers 12 residues. V lost 4 bases, J lost 7 bases, and 11 bases lay in between. CDR1 and CDR2 from the germline V gene are SGHRS and YFSETQ. CDR3 nucleotide sequence: TGCGCCAGCAGCCAGAGATCGGGTGGCTACACCTTC. It is translated as CASSQRSGGYTF.

CDR3 coding DNA: TGTGCCAGCAGCGAGGGACTCAGCAATCAGCCCCAGCATTTT. Its protein is CASSEGLSNQPQHF. The chain employs TRBV6-5 and TRBJ1-5, with D tentatively TRBD1 (5 bases). The germline V and J ends were trimmed by 6 bases and 1 base, with 10 bases remaining between them. This CDR3 is 14 amino acids long. The germline CDR1 and CDR2 sequences are MNHEY and SVGAGI.

The rearrangement links TRBV19 to TRBJ1-4; the match to TRBD1 covers 8 bases. CDR1 and CDR2 (germline): LNHDA, SQIVND (reference sequence). The CDR3 is 16 amino acids. V was pared by 10 bases and J by 8 bases, with 18 bases of the junction left unmatched. Here the CDR3 reads CATSSAPQGAGEKLFF. The CDR3 DNA reads TGTGCCACCAGTAGTGCCCCTCAGGGGGCGGGAGAAAAACTGTTTTTT.

The CDR3 reads CASSFGGQSSGNTIYF. The CDR3 DNA reads TGCGCCAGCAGCTTTGGGGGACAGAGCTCTGGAAACACCATATATTTT. This chain uses TRBV5-1 with TRBJ1-3; 7 positions match TRBD1. The CDR3 has 16 amino acids. V shed 2 bases and J 0 bases; nucleotides not matched to a gene: 5. CDR1 SGHRS and CDR2 YFSETQ come from the germline V gene.

This clone occurred a few times. The chain joins TRBV3-1 (or the pseudogene TRBV3-2) to TRBJ1-3, with D hard to call. Germline V gene data show CDR1 as LGHDT and CDR2 as YNNKEL (reference sequence). The CDR3 has 17 residues. Trimming took off 0 bases at V and 1 base at J, with 13 bases between the two ends. The CDR3 DNA reads as TGTGCCAGCAGCCAAGACTTTGGCAGGCTATCTGGAAACACCATATATTTT. Translating gives CASSQDFGRLSGNTIYF.

The V and J genes are TRBV28 and TRBJ2-1; the D gene could be TRBD1 or TRBD2 (5 bases each). V dropped 8 bases and J dropped 3 bases, with 17 bases sitting between them. This CDR3 spans 15 amino acids. CDR1 is MDHEN and CDR2 is SYDVKM in the germline V gene. CDR3: CASAPGTTVYNEQFF. The CDR3 DNA sequence: TGTGCCAGCGCCCCTGGGACGACGGTCTACAATGAGCAGTTCTTC. Variable domain in full (rest from reference TRBV28 and TRBJ2-1): DVKVTQSSRYLVKRTGEKVFLECVQDMDHENMFWYRQDPGLGLRLIYFSYDVKMKEKGDIPEGYSVSREKKERFSLILESASTNQTSMYLCASAPGTTVYNEQFFGPGTRLTVL.

The chain combines TRBV29-1 with TRBJ1-5; 7 bases map to TRBD1. Per germline, CDR1 SQVTM and CDR2 ANQGSEA. This CDR3 has 13 amino acids. Germline trimming cut 7 bases from V and 3 bases from J; bases unmatched to any gene: 6. CDR3 in amino acids: CSAMGQNNQPQHF. The CDR3 DNA reads as TGCAGCGCCATGGGACAGAACAATCAGCCCCAGCATTTT.